The 18 T cell receptor beta chains in this list originate from one sample, sequenced in a study of blood T cell repertoires in COVID-19 (dated by TCRdb to about 2020). The library relied on the immunoSEQ multiplex PCR assay. TCRdb stores this immuneACCESS table with in-frame sequences only. Part of the clones is absent; in the studies checked, under half of the shortfall reflects unresolved V genes, and no reason is known for the rest. For this sample the table gives about 23,000 clones, of which about 88% were detected only once. The ten top clones hold 22% of the sample. Sequenced sample: peripheral blood. These receptors were obtained from a man in his 70s in a cohort sampled during active COVID-19.

The J gene is TRBJ2-5, the V gene TRBV2; TRBD2 agrees at 7 bases. J was trimmed by 4 bases and V by 6 bases; bases with no gene match: 8. The CDR3 is made up of 14 amino acids. The V gene's germline CDR1 is SNHLY and CDR2 FYNNEI. The CDR3: CASSKGGAGETQYF. The CDR3 DNA sequence: TGTGCCAGCAGCAAGGGAGGGGCCGGAGAGACCCAGTACTTC.

This clone was picked up one time. This rearrangement joins TRBV7-2 to TRBJ1-5, with TRBD1 identical over 8 bases. The V segment lost 5 bases and the J segment 4 bases; nucleotides outside the gene matches: 4. Germline CDR1 reads SGHTA; CDR2 reads FQGNSA. The CDR3 is made up of 14 amino acids. CDR3 sequence (DNA): TGTGCCAGCAGCAATGGACAGGGAAATCAGCCCCAGCATTTT. Its protein is CASSNGQGNQPQHF.

The chain joins TRBV14 to TRBJ1-1; unclear D gene. The V and J ends lost 1 base and 1 base respectively, with 7 bases between them. This CDR3 is 14 amino acids long. CDR1 and CDR2 (germline): SGHDN, FVKESK. As DNA, the CDR3 is TGTGCCAGCAGCCAAGGCGGAAGGAACACTGAAGCTTTCTTT. Residues: CASSQGGRNTEAFF.

The chain uses TRBV30 and TRBJ2-7; 8 nucleotides agree with TRBD1. This CDR3 comprises 14 residues. Germline V lookup: CDR1 GTSNPN, CDR2 SVGIG (reference sequence). V was pared by 3 bases and J by 0 bases, with 4 bases of the junction left unmatched. This chain's CDR3 is CAWRGQGPSYEQYF. CDR3 bases: TGTGCCTGGAGAGGACAGGGTCCCTCCTACGAGCAGTACTTC.

The V gene is TRBV11-2, the J gene TRBJ1-2; TRBD1 might be the D (5 bases). Germline-derived CDR1 and CDR2 are SGHAT and FQNNGV. The length of the CDR3 is 12 residues. V gave up 4 bases and J gave up 4 bases, with 7 bases separating them. CDR3 in amino acids: CASSSQGYGYTF. CDR3 nucleotides: TGTGCCAGCAGCTCCCAGGGCTATGGCTACACCTTC.

J is TRBJ2-1 and V is TRBV5-1, with a weak D call TRBD2 (6 bases). There are 14 residues in the CDR3. V was cut by 1 base and J by 8 bases, with 13 bases left in between. Germline assignment: CDR1 SGHRS and CDR2 YFSETQ. The CDR3, as DNA: TGCGCCAGCAGCTTGAGAGGGAGGCGGGATGAGCAGTTCTTC. Translation: CASSLRGRRDEQFF.

The V call is TRBV18, the J call TRBJ2-1; D gene uncertain. Trimming stripped 8 bases from V and 7 bases from J, with 15 bases between. Germline V lookup: CDR1 KGHSH, CDR2 LQKENI. The CDR3 contains 13 residues. This CDR3 is CASTQSRENEQFF. As DNA, the CDR3 is TGTGCCAGCACCCAATCACGCGAGAATGAGCAGTTCTTC.

V usage is TRBV28 and J usage is TRBJ2-7; 12 nucleotides agree with TRBD1. This CDR3 is 15 amino acids long. V trimming: 4 bases; J trimming: 6 bases; junction bases outside the gene matches: 7. Germline CDR1 MDHEN, CDR2 SYDVKM. The CDR3 here is CASSSSGTGGSEQYF. In DNA, the CDR3 is TGTGCCAGCAGTTCCTCCGGGACAGGGGGCAGCGAGCAGTACTTC.

V usage is TRBV9 and J usage is TRBJ2-1, with TRBD2 matching over 10 bases. The V segment lost 0 bases and the J segment 1 base; nucleotides outside the gene matches: 4. The germline V gene has CDR1 SGDLS and CDR2 YYNGEE. The CDR3 has 17 amino acids. For the CDR3, the DNA is TGTGCCAGCAGCGTAGAAGCGGGAGGGCTATCCTACAATGAGCAGTTCTTC. This gives the protein CASSVEAGGLSYNEQFF.

The chain joins TRBV5-1 to TRBJ1-2, with D unresolved. From germline, CDR1 is SGHRS and CDR2 YFSETQ. V shed 0 bases and J shed 6 bases, with 15 bases lying between them. The CDR3 covers 15 residues. Here the CDR3 reads CASSLEAGGRNGYTF. The DNA of the CDR3 is TGCGCCAGCAGCTTGGAGGCAGGAGGCCGCAATGGCTACACCTTC.

This rearrangement joins TRBV11-3 to TRBJ2-1; TRBD2 matches at 7 bases. Germline trimming cut 4 bases from V and 7 bases from J; bases unmatched to any gene: 10. The CDR3 runs to 15 residues. Germline assignment: CDR1 SGHNT and CDR2 YENEEA. CDR3 residues: CASSSFGGRFNEQFF. The CDR3 nucleotides read TGTGCCAGCAGCTCCTTCGGCGGGAGATTTAATGAGCAGTTCTTC.

V gene TRBV7-9 combines with J gene TRBJ2-1; 7 positions agree with TRBD2. The CDR3 length is 15 residues. The ends lost 3 bases at V and 5 bases at J; junction bases unmatched: 7. The germline CDR1 and CDR2 sequences are SEHNR and FQNEAQ (reference sequence). The CDR3: CASSFTSVGDNEQFF. The DNA of the CDR3 is TGTGCCAGCAGCTTTACTAGCGTGGGTGACAATGAGCAGTTCTTC.

The chain carries TRBV20-1 and TRBJ1-2; TRBD1 is a possible D gene (6 bases). Trimming pared 7 bases from V and 4 bases from J, leaving 10 bases between. CDR3 length: 11 residues. From germline, CDR1 is DFQATT and CDR2 SNEGSKA (reference sequence). CDR3 loop: CSVGGAYGYTF. Here the CDR3 DNA reads TGCAGTGTAGGGGGGGCCTATGGCTACACCTTC.

This rearrangement joins TRBV19 to TRBJ2-1, with TRBD2 as a possible D gene (5 bases). There are 15 residues in the CDR3. V lost 4 bases and J 5 bases, leaving 15 bases between the germline ends. The germline gives CDR1 LNHDA, CDR2 SQIVND (reference sequence). CDR3 sequence (DNA): TGTGCCAGTAGTAGATGGACCAGCGGAGACAATGAGCAGTTCTTC. Translated, it gives CASSRWTSGDNEQFF.

The chain combines TRBV5-1 with TRBJ2-7; maybe TRBD2 (6 bases). This CDR3 spans 17 amino acids. V was cut by 4 bases and J by 4 bases, with 24 bases left in between. Germline V CDR1 and CDR2: SGHRS, YFSETQ. CDR3 sequence (DNA): TGCGCCAGCAGCCCCGGGACGCTAGCGCGGCGGAGATACGAGCAGTACTTC. Amino acids: CASSPGTLARRRYEQYF.

This clone was found once. The V gene is TRBV28, the J gene TRBJ2-1; 11 positions match TRBD2. This CDR3 comprises 16 residues. Trimming at V came to 4 bases and at J to 4 bases, leaving 6 bases not matched to a gene. CDR1 and CDR2 from the germline V gene are MDHEN and SYDVKM. CDR3 DNA sequence: TGTGCCAGCAGTTCCCGGGGACTAGCGGATTACAATGAGCAGTTCTTC. Protein: CASSSRGLADYNEQFF. Based on the CDR3 plus reference TRBV28 and TRBJ2-1, the full variable domain is DVKVTQSSRYLVKRTGEKVFLECVQDMDHENMFWYRQDPGLGLRLIYFSYDVKMKEKGDIPEGYSVSREKKERFSLILESASTNQTSMYLCASSSRGLADYNEQFFGPGTRLTVL.

This clone was seen just once. The chain is built from TRBV5-1 and TRBJ2-7; 7 nucleotides align to TRBD2. J gave up 0 bases and V 0 bases, and 12 bases lay outside the gene matches. Per the germline V gene, CDR1 is SGHRS and CDR2 is YFSETQ. The CDR3 runs to 18 residues. The CDR3 DNA is TGCGCCAGCAGCTTGGTTTGGTCTGCGGGAGTCACCTCCTACGAGCAGTACTTC. It codes for CASSLVWSAGVTSYEQYF.

The chain combines TRBV28 with TRBJ2-1; no reliable D call. Germline V gene lookup returns CDR1 MDHEN and CDR2 SYDVKM. V was shortened by 3 bases and J by 9 bases, with 6 bases between the two germline ends. The CDR3 spans 11 residues. Here the CDR3 DNA reads TGTGCCAGCAGTTTGATCAGTGAGCAGTTCTTC. It encodes CASSLISEQFF.